This TCR beta chain was identified during a study of T cells in Graves' hyperthyroidism and ophthalmopathy. On the study more broadly: At initial diagnosis, before any treatment had begun, peripheral blood was obtained.

A remark on this clonotype: At one end, the junction sequence differs from germline, possibly due to a read error.

The CDR3 regions of TCR beta were amplified from RNA transcripts. First-round RT-PCR targeting the TCR CDR3 was performed with the HTBI primer set. TCRdb re-derived calls from the multiplex PCR reads in MiXCR, one entry per CDR3 protein. The profile shows roughly 840,000 distinct CDR3 sequences, approximately 40% of them singletons. Not enrolled were patients with uncontrolled infection, other autoimmune disease, pregnancy or lactation. From germline, CDR1 is SEHNR and CDR2 FQNEAQ (reference sequence). The CDR3 covers 13 residues. The clonotype originates from a man younger than 35 with Graves' hyperthyroidism. V gene TRBV7-9 combines with J gene TRBJ2-7, with 9 positions matching TRBD2. The specimen sequenced was blood. CDR3 nucleotide sequence: TGTGCCAGCAGCATAGCGGGAGTGGGCGAGCAGTACTTC. It specifies CASSIAGVGEQYF.